The next 14 T cell receptor beta chains were all read from a single sample in a study of T cells after yellow fever vaccination. MiXCR was run by TCRdb on the 5' RACE reads, yielding one entry per CDR3 protein. The sample holds under 150,000 distinct CDR3 sequences, 7% to 9% seen once. The input for sequencing was CD4+ T cells sorted from PBMCs, taken 5 days after the yellow fever booster vaccination. These receptors all stem from a man aged 30-40 years who received the YFV17D yellow fever vaccine.

This clonotype came up many times. The chain carries TRBV6-2 or TRBV6-3 and TRBJ2-4, with D possibly TRBD1 on 6 matching bases. With 7 bases removed from V and 0 bases from J, the gap between germline ends came to 7 bases. Germline assignment: CDR1 MNHEY and CDR2 SVGEGT. The CDR3 is made up of 13 amino acids. In DNA form, the CDR3 reads TGTGCCAGCACAGGGGTAGCCAAAAACATTCAGTACTTC. Amino acid sequence: CASTGVAKNIQYF.

There are many counts of this clonotype. The CDR3 is CASSFGEIGGRGYNEQFF. The CDR3 DNA reads TGCGCCAGCAGCTTCGGGGAAATTGGCGGGAGGGGCTACAATGAGCAGTTCTTC. This sequence joins TRBV5-1 and TRBJ2-1; 9 bases agree with TRBD2. Germline V gives CDR1 SGHRS, CDR2 YFSETQ. The CDR3 runs to 18 residues. V trimming: 2 bases; J trimming: 3 bases; junction bases outside the gene matches: 12.

This clonotype has a count of ten or more. The chain uses TRBV2 and TRBJ2-1, with TRBD2 matching over 10 bases. V shed 2 bases and J 15 bases; nucleotides not matched to a gene: 7. This CDR3 is built from 13 residues. CDR1 is SNHLY, CDR2 FYNNEI, per germline. In nucleotides, the CDR3 is TGTGCCAGCAGTGAATTGAGCGGGAGGGCAACGTTCTTC. The encoded protein is CASSELSGRATFF.

This clonotype was counted a single time. A much larger clone differs by one base, so this may be a read error. The chain uses TRBV5-1 and TRBJ2-3, with D unresolved. Germline assignment: CDR1 SGHRS and CDR2 YFSETQ. The CDR3 sequence is 15 residues long. CDR3 in DNA: TGCGCCGGCAGCTTGTGGGAAGTAGGCACAGATACGCAGTATTTT. Its translation: CAGSLWEVGTDTQYF.

There are many counts of this clonotype. The rearrangement links TRBV6-6 to TRBJ2-7, with D perhaps TRBD1 or TRBD2 (5 bases each). Germline V lookup: CDR1 MNHNY, CDR2 SVGAGI (reference sequence). The V end was cut by 4 bases, the J end by 5 bases, with 18 bases between. The CDR3 is 15 residues long. Here the CDR3 reads CASSSSGTSRNEQYF. In DNA, the CDR3 is TGTGCCAGCAGTTCTTCCGGGACCTCCAGGAACGAGCAGTACTTC.

This clonotype occurred many times. The J gene is TRBJ2-7, the V gene TRBV19, with D possibly TRBD2 on 6 matching bases. Germline values: CDR1 LNHDA, CDR2 SQIVND (reference sequence). The CDR3 covers 13 residues. V was clipped by 8 bases and J by 2 bases, with 13 bases between them. CDR3 in amino acids: CASLRVAAYEQYF. DNA for the CDR3: TGTGCCAGTCTCAGGGTAGCGGCCTACGAGCAGTACTTC.

This clonotype appeared many times. The chain joins TRBV5-1 to TRBJ2-5, with 14 positions matching TRBD2. The germline V gene has CDR1 SGHRS and CDR2 YFSETQ. V was clipped by 4 bases and J by 0 bases; unmatched bases: 14. This CDR3 contains 20 residues. CDR3 amino acids: CASSPTSGTSGSWDQETQYF. The CDR3 DNA reads TGCGCCAGCAGCCCCACCTCCGGGACTAGCGGGAGTTGGGACCAAGAGACCCAGTACTTC.

The gene calls are TRBV6-2 or TRBV6-3 and TRBJ2-7; 10 bases agree with TRBD2. The CDR3 runs 16 residues. Trimming removed 3 bases from V and 0 bases from J; junction bases left unmatched: 5. Germline V gives CDR1 MNHEY, CDR2 SVGEGT. The CDR3 nucleotides read TGTGCCAGCAGTTATTCCGGACTAGCGGTCTCCTACGAGCAGTACTTC. It yields the protein CASSYSGLAVSYEQYF.

The table lists this clonotype with many counts. This chain joins TRBV6-1 and TRBJ2-5; tentative D call: TRBD2 (5 bases). Germline CDR1 is MNHNS and CDR2 is SASEGT. The germline V and J ends were trimmed by 3 bases and 5 bases, with 7 bases remaining between them. The CDR3 spans 12 residues. The CDR3 reads CASSERAETQYF. The CDR3 bases are TGTGCCAGCAGTGAGAGGGCTGAGACCCAGTACTTC.

This clonotype came up many times. V and J are TRBV5-4 and TRBJ2-2; perhaps TRBD1 as D (5 bases). V was shortened by 6 bases and J by 8 bases, with 14 bases between the two germline ends. Germline V CDR1 and CDR2: SGHNT, YYREEE (reference sequence). This CDR3 region has 13 residues. Here the CDR3 DNA reads TGTGCCAGCACCCACCGTCAGGGTGGGGAGCTGTTTTTT. This encodes CASTHRQGGELFF.

This clonotype was seen many times. The gene calls are TRBV27 and TRBJ2-3, with 14 bases identical to TRBD2. The length of the CDR3 is 17 residues. V shed 4 bases, J shed 10 bases, and the junction held 13 bases outside the gene matches. Looked up from germline, CDR1 is MNHEY and CDR2 is SMNVEV (reference sequence). The CDR3 nucleotides are TGTGCCAGCAGTTCGACTAGCGGGAGGGCCAGCCCCCGCCCGCAGTATTTT. This sequence encodes CASSSTSGRASPRPQYF.

This clonotype was counted many times. The chain couples TRBV6-1 to TRBJ2-1, with 10 positions matching TRBD2. Germline V gene sequence: CDR1 MNHNS, CDR2 SASEGT. Unmatched junction bases numbered 10, after V lost 6 bases and J lost 2 bases. The length of the CDR3 is 17 residues. CDR3 protein: CASSIAGGPEAYNEQFF. CDR3 nucleotide sequence: TGTGCCAGCAGCATAGCGGGAGGCCCCGAGGCCTACAATGAGCAGTTCTTC.

This clonotype occurred many times. The chain employs TRBV20-1 and TRBJ2-2; 11 positions match TRBD1. Looked up from germline, CDR1 is DFQATT and CDR2 is SNEGSKA (reference sequence). This CDR3 has 14 amino acids. Trimming cost V 5 bases and J 6 bases; bases outside gene matches: 5. The CDR3 sequence is CSAARDRGAGELFF. As DNA, the CDR3 is TGCAGTGCTGCCCGGGACAGGGGGGCCGGGGAGCTGTTTTTT.

This clonotype came up many times. The chain carries TRBV7-9 and TRBJ2-1; 13 bases are shared with TRBD2. In germline, CDR1 is SEHNR, CDR2 FQNEAQ (reference sequence). V was clipped by 5 bases and J by 7 bases; unmatched bases: 5. The length of the CDR3 is 15 residues. CDR3 nucleotide sequence: TGTGCCAGCAGCGTACTAGCGGGAGGGGAGAATGAGCAGTTCTTC. It is translated as CASSVLAGGENEQFF.